Following are 24 T cell receptor beta chains from one sample sequenced in a study of blood T cells in healthy people across ages. PCR was performed a second time for about 7 to 12 cycles using a sample-barcoded 5' primer and a J-beta primer mix. One entry per CDR3 protein, called by TCRdb with MiXCR from the 5' RACE reads. The data show 650,000 to 700,000 distinct CDR3 sequences, less than 40% seen once. The sequencing sample was made of blood. The source is a woman older than 75 in good health.

The chain has TRBV5-5 and TRBJ2-1; 8 bases line up with TRBD1. This CDR3 has 15 amino acids. Looked up from germline, CDR1 is SGHKS and CDR2 is YYEKEE (reference sequence). V was clipped by 1 base and J by 4 bases; unmatched bases: 4. Here the CDR3 DNA reads TGTGCCAGCAGCTTGCAGGGGGCAGGGTACAATGAGCAGTTCTTC. Translated: CASSLQGAGYNEQFF.

V usage is TRBV12-3 or TRBV12-4 and J usage is TRBJ2-2; no clear D. Trimming cost V 7 bases and J 1 base, with 10 bases left between them. The CDR3 extends over 14 amino acids. The CDR3 bases are TGTGCCAGCACCAGGCAGGTGAACACCGGGGAGCTGTTTTTT. Translated, it gives CASTRQVNTGELFF.

This clonotype was recorded many times. CDR3 DNA: TGTGCCAGCAGCTTGATGGGACAGGGAAAAGGGGATGAGCAGTTCTTC. Translating it yields CASSLMGQGKGDEQFF. The chain couples TRBV7-2 to TRBJ2-1; 9 bases map to TRBD1. With V trimmed by 3 bases and J by 8 bases, 11 bases remained unmatched. The CDR3 is 16 residues long. In germline, CDR1 is SGHTA, CDR2 FQGNSA.

This clonotype was recorded many times. This rearrangement joins TRBV12-3 or TRBV12-4 to TRBJ2-7, with 7 bases matching TRBD1. V shed 0 bases and J 2 bases; nucleotides not matched to a gene: 1. This CDR3 comprises 14 residues. In nucleotides, the CDR3 is TGTGCCAGCAGTTTAGCGCAGGGGGCCTACGAGCAGTACTTC. This sequence encodes CASSLAQGAYEQYF.

On this clonotype: Possible read error: a much larger clone is one base away. V is TRBV4-3 and J is TRBJ1-4; the D gene is possibly TRBD1 (5 bases). The CDR3 loop spans 16 amino acids. Germline V gene sequence: CDR1 LGHNA, CDR2 YSLEER. V gave up 3 bases and J gave up 3 bases, with 14 bases separating them. CDR3 DNA sequence: TGCGCCAGCAGCCAGACGAACAGGCTGGCTAATGAAAAACTGTTTTTT. It is translated as CASSQTNRLANEKLFF.

The rearrangement joins TRBV20-1 to TRBJ2-1; 13 nucleotides agree with TRBD2. V shed 4 bases and J 6 bases; nucleotides not matched to a gene: 6. Germline V gene sequence: CDR1 DFQATT, CDR2 SNEGSKA (reference sequence). The CDR3 is 15 residues long. The CDR3 DNA reads TGCAGTGCTATGGGACTAGCGGGATTGGCCAATGAGCAGTTCTTC. Protein product: CSAMGLAGLANEQFF.

V usage is TRBV29-1 and J usage is TRBJ1-1; D gene ambiguous. Germline assignment: CDR1 SQVTM and CDR2 ANQGSEA. This CDR3 region has 11 residues. Trimming took off 7 bases at V and 2 bases at J, with 8 bases between the two ends. CDR3 bases: TGCAGCGCAGACGTAAACACTGAAGCTTTCTTT. It is translated as CSADVNTEAFF.

The J gene is TRBJ2-5, the V gene TRBV4-3; tentative D call: TRBD2 (6 bases). Germline lookup yields CDR1 LGHNA and CDR2 YSLEER. V was cut by 0 bases and J by 4 bases, with 15 bases left in between. CDR3 length: 16 residues. The CDR3 DNA is TGCGCCAGCAGCCAAGATGCGGTCCCGGGAGCAGAGACCCAGTACTTC. Amino acid sequence: CASSQDAVPGAETQYF.

Regarding this clonotype: A read error is possible here, since a much larger clone lies one base away. The J gene is TRBJ2-1, the V gene TRBV3-1; TRBD2 matches 9 bases. This CDR3 comprises 15 residues. Germline lookup yields CDR1 LGHDT and CDR2 YNNKEL (reference sequence). The CDR3 region has the DNA TGTGCCAGCAACCAAAGCAGGGGCGGGGGGGAGGAGCAGTTCTTC. Its protein is CASNQSRGGGEEQFF.

This clonotype appeared a few times. A much larger clone is a single base away; this may be a read error. The chain employs TRBV5-1 and TRBJ2-1; 9 bases are shared with TRBD1. Germline V lookup: CDR1 SGHRS, CDR2 YFSETQ. V trimming: 4 bases; J trimming: 6 bases; junction bases outside the gene matches: 5. This CDR3 spans 14 amino acids. CDR3: CASSGDRASNEQFF. The CDR3 coding sequence is TGCGCCAGCAGCGGGGACAGGGCGAGCAATGAGCAGTTCTTC.

At least ten counts were recorded for this clonotype. This chain uses TRBV5-1 with TRBJ2-2; a weak D match, TRBD1 (5 bases). Between the trimmed V and J ends, which lost 2 bases and 4 bases, there was a span of 12 bases. The germline V gene has CDR1 SGHRS and CDR2 YFSETQ. This CDR3 has 15 residues. CDR3 residues: CASSFAQGGTGELFF. CDR3 DNA sequence: TGCGCCAGCAGCTTTGCCCAGGGTGGCACCGGGGAGCTGTTTTTT.

V and J are TRBV5-1 and TRBJ2-2; either TRBD1 or TRBD2 may fit D (5 bases each). V shed 4 bases and J shed 1 base, with 14 bases lying between them. Germline values: CDR1 SGHRS, CDR2 YFSETQ. This CDR3 is built from 16 residues. CDR3: CASSLIGAGNTGELFF. The CDR3 bases are TGCGCCAGCAGCCTCATCGGGGCAGGGAACACCGGGGAGCTGTTTTTT.

This clonotype was seen ten or more times. The chain joins TRBV20-1 to TRBJ2-1; 7 nucleotides match TRBD1. The germline V gene has CDR1 DFQATT and CDR2 SNEGSKA (reference sequence). This CDR3 comprises 15 residues. V shed 5 bases, J shed 0 bases, and the junction held 7 bases outside the gene matches. CDR3 in amino acids: CSALGQLSSYNEQFF. CDR3 bases: TGCAGTGCTCTGGGACAGCTCAGCTCCTACAATGAGCAGTTCTTC.

As to this clonotype: The junction does not match germline at one end; this may be a read error. This rearrangement joins TRBV6-1 to TRBJ1-2; D possibly corresponds to TRBD1 (5 bases). Germline V gene sequence: CDR1 MNHNS, CDR2 SASEGT. This CDR3 contains 14 residues. CDR3 nucleotide sequence: TGTGCCAGCAGTGAGCGGGAGGGGTGGTATGGCTGCACCTTC. It codes for CASSEREGWYGCTF.

The chain has TRBV6-2 or TRBV6-3 and TRBJ2-7, with D perhaps TRBD1 (5 bases). Trimming pared 0 bases from V and 3 bases from J, leaving 12 bases between. Germline V CDR1 and CDR2: MNHEY, SVGEGT. This CDR3 has 15 amino acids. CDR3: CASSYSSQGVYEQYF. The CDR3 DNA sequence: TGTGCCAGCAGTTACTCGTCCCAGGGCGTCTACGAGCAGTACTTC.

A note on this clonotype: This could be a read error, since a much larger clone is one nucleotide away. The chain joins TRBV9 to TRBJ1-5, with D maybe TRBD1 (6 bases). V lost 0 bases and J 2 bases, leaving 9 bases between the germline ends. CDR3 size: 15 residues. CDR1 is SGDLS and CDR2 is YYNGEE in the germline V gene. CDR3: CASSVGRQGNQPQHF. In DNA form, the CDR3 reads TGTGCCAGCAGCGTAGGTAGACAGGGCAATCAGCCCCAGCATTTT.

This clonotype has more than one count but fewer than ten. The rearrangement links TRBV4-1 to TRBJ1-2, with D perhaps matching TRBD1 (5 bases). Germline lookup yields CDR1 MGHRA and CDR2 YSYEKL. V lost 4 bases to trimming and J lost 0 bases, with 15 bases between them. The CDR3 is 16 residues long. CDR3 region: CASSPQSGVTNYGYTF. CDR3 bases: TGCGCCAGCAGCCCTCAGTCGGGGGTCACTAACTATGGCTACACCTTC.

This clonotype was seen repeatedly, ten times or more. The chain links TRBV27 to TRBJ2-1, with D perhaps given as TRBD1 or TRBD2 (5 bases each). This CDR3 spans 14 amino acids. Germline V gene data show CDR1 as MNHEY and CDR2 as SMNVEV (reference sequence). V lost 0 bases, J lost 6 bases, and 9 bases lay in between. The CDR3 region is CASSLSGRGNEQFF. CDR3 DNA sequence: TGTGCCAGCAGTTTATCGGGACGGGGCAATGAGCAGTTCTTC.

As to this clonotype: This clone may be a read error of a much larger clone one base away. This rearrangement joins TRBV12-3 or TRBV12-4 to TRBJ2-7; D is possibly TRBD2 (5 bases). V shed 6 bases and J shed 6 bases, with 18 bases lying between them. There are 14 residues in the CDR3. CDR3 DNA sequence: TGTGCCAGCAGCCAAGACCGTCTCCGGGGCGAGCAGTACTTC. This encodes CASSQDRLRGEQYF.

This clonotype was seen at least ten times. The chain recombines TRBV12-3 or TRBV12-4 with TRBJ2-7; D possibly matches TRBD1 or TRBD2 (7 bases each). The ends were cut back, 7 bases at V and 3 bases at J, with 19 bases in the middle. The CDR3 spans 15 residues. This chain's CDR3 is CASNLGGDRDYEQYF. The CDR3, as DNA: TGTGCCAGCAATCTAGGGGGGGACAGAGACTACGAGCAGTACTTC.

The V and J genes are TRBV30 and TRBJ1-1, with a possible D match to TRBD1 (6 bases). Germline V gene sequence: CDR1 GTSNPN, CDR2 SVGIG (reference sequence). The germline V and J ends were trimmed by 1 base and 5 bases, with 20 bases remaining between them. There are 16 residues in the CDR3. The CDR3 bases are TGTGCCTGGAGTGCGGACAGCCCGGCGGGGGGGACTGAAGCTTTCTTT. Translating gives CAWSADSPAGGTEAFF.

This clonotype was seen only a few times. The CDR3 DNA reads TGTGCCAGCAGCTTCGTGGCCACTACGAACACCGGGGAGCTGTTTTTT. Translated, it gives CASSFVATTNTGELFF. The chain has TRBV7-2 and TRBJ2-2; D remains ambiguous. This CDR3 has 16 residues. V shed 3 bases and J shed 0 bases, with 11 bases lying between them. Germline CDR1 SGHTA, CDR2 FQGNSA.

V is TRBV7-2 and J is TRBJ1-2; 7 bases line up with TRBD1. Germline CDR1 reads SGHTA; CDR2 reads FQGNSA. The J segment lost 2 bases and the V segment lost 3 bases, leaving 9 bases of the junction unmatched. The CDR3 covers 16 residues. In DNA, the CDR3 is TGTGCCAGCAGCTTCGCAGAGGGGGCGCAGAACTATGGCTACACCTTC. As protein: CASSFAEGAQNYGYTF. Together with reference TRBV7-2 and TRBJ1-2, the CDR3 gives the full variable domain: GAGVSQSPSNKVTEKGKDVELRCDPISGHTALYWYRQSLGQGLEFLIYFQGNSAPDKSGLPSDRFSAERTGGSVSTLTIQRTQQEDSAVYLCASSFAEGAQNYGYTFGSGTRLTVV.

This clonotype was counted between two and nine times. The rearrangement joins TRBV12-3 or TRBV12-4 to TRBJ2-2; D possibly corresponds to TRBD1 (5 bases). This CDR3 contains 14 residues. Trimming cost V 6 bases and J 6 bases, with 14 bases left between them. CDR3 in amino acids: CASRKVLGAGELFF. The CDR3, as DNA: TGTGCCAGCAGAAAGGTCCTAGGGGCCGGGGAGCTGTTTTTT.